This note documents a single T cell receptor beta chain sequence. The clone's antigen remains unknown. No much larger clone is present one base from it, and per-base qualities are unavailable. The data stem from a study of T-cell reconstitution after alpha-beta-depleted transplantation in children (dated by TCRdb to 2016 to 2017). About the study as a whole: The study quantitatively tracked T-cell immune reconstitution after TCRalphabeta/CD19-depleted allogeneic hematopoietic cell transplantation in children using TCR repertoire profiling.

Libraries were built with PCR. TCRdb records Illumina HiSeq 2500 as the sequencer. TCR library preparation used molecular barcoding, with unique molecular identifiers applied to normalize quantification of the TCRbeta repertoire. TCRdb trimmed public reads at Q25 via fastp, called clones via MiXCR and kept in-frame beta chains. Rows merge per CDR3 protein into single entries with the most common DNA and genes. This sample comprises some 490,000 distinct CDR3 sequences, approximately 13% of them detected only once. The ten top clones hold about 6% of the sample. Based on the germline V gene (reference sequence), the CDR1 and CDR2 sequences are DFQATT and SNEGSKA. The CDR3, from cysteine to phenylalanine, totals 13 residues. The kept DNA is CDR3 alone, 39 bases in frame from the first base.

In this chain, TRBV20-1 is recombined with TRBJ1-3; the D gene lacks a confident call. Sequencing used PBMCs from the stem cell graft donor, obtained from the stem cell graft. The origin of this receptor is a human donor who donated a stem cell graft to a child with combined immunodeficiency. In nucleotide form, the sequence is TGCAGCGGCGAGGAGAGCTCTGGAAACACCATATATTTT. This yields the protein CSGEESSGNTIYF.